A selection of T cell receptor beta chains follows, all from one sample in a study of shared clonotypes between healthy human individuals. Generated by immunoSEQ multiplex PCR, the TCRdb table keeps only in-frame clones and is missing some. In the table there are millions of clones, roughly 92% of which are singletons. The specimen sequenced was naive CD4+ T cells sorted from blood. These receptors were collected from a man between 18 and 35 years old in good health. CDR3s leave out the opening cysteine and the closing phenylalanine or tryptophan. Each record gives: V gene, J gene, D gene, CDR3 protein. The D gene is left open where the match is weak.

TRBV10-3	TRBJ2-1	.	AISESTSRSEQF
TRBV6-6	TRBJ1-5	.	ASSPGGQPQH
TRBV6-6	TRBJ2-7	.	ASSYSRTSDEQY
TRBV7-9	TRBJ1-1	TRBD1	ASSRDSPGMGREAF
TRBV11-2	TRBJ2-1	.	ASSLDLLGNYNEQF
TRBV29-1	TRBJ2-1	TRBD2	SVDLAGRYNEQF
TRBV30	TRBJ1-2	TRBD1	AWRTGFYYGYT
TRBV29-1	TRBJ2-1	.	SVEAHSNNEQF
TRBV4-1	TRBJ2-7	TRBD2	ASSPGTSGSYEQY
TRBV5-1	TRBJ2-2	.	ASSPRTRAANTGELF
TRBV11-2	TRBJ2-5	.	ASSLGGLQETQY
TRBV9	TRBJ1-2	TRBD1	ASSEEGGPDRVLSYGYT
TRBV10-3	TRBJ2-1	TRBD2	ATAGGTSDNEQF
TRBV28	TRBJ1-2	TRBD1	ASSYTDREYGYT
TRBV7-8	TRBJ2-7	.	ASMARDTLSYEQY
TRBV7-6	TRBJ2-6	TRBD2	ASSSGLAGKGFGANVLT
TRBV7-8	TRBJ2-1	.	ASSFRQDSSYNEQF
TRBV10-3	TRBJ2-1	TRBD1	ATTGTGSPNEQF
TRBV4-3	TRBJ1-3	TRBD1	ASSQDTAGGSGNTIY
TRBV10-2	TRBJ2-2	TRBD2	ASMTNSGSAGELF
TRBV5-6	TRBJ1-2	.	ASSLPQGNYGYT
TRBV9	TRBJ1-2	.	ASSRYTPGYT
TRBV18	TRBJ2-3	.	ASSPQGSTDTQY
TRBV29-1	TRBJ2-7	.	SALGGAYEQY
TRBV4-3	TRBJ1-1	.	ASSQSASQNTEAF
TRBV27	TRBJ1-2	TRBD1	ASSGPGTDYGYT
TRBV30	TRBJ2-3	.	AWSGGASTDTQY